One and the same sample provided the 5 T cell receptor beta chains below, sequenced in a study of brain metastases from non-small cell lung cancer. The table came from immunoSEQ multiplex PCR; TCRdb's copy has only in-frame clones and leaves some out. Of 1,400 to 1,500 clones in the sample, approximately 84% were seen once. The specimen sequenced was tumor-adjacent normal tissue. The receptors were sampled from a donor at least 40 years old with non-small cell lung cancer.

The rearrangement joins TRBV19 to TRBJ1-6; no reliable D call. The CDR3 is 14 amino acids. Germline CDR1 and CDR2: LNHDA and SQIVND (reference sequence). V was trimmed by 4 bases and J by 7 bases, leaving 11 bases between them. The CDR3 bases are TGTGCCAGTAGTAGTCAGAGGCGCAATTCACCCCTCCACTTT. Translating it yields CASSSQRRNSPLHF.

Regarding this clone: Given a much more abundant clone one base away, this may be a read error. This same CDR3 is encoded by further DNA sequences in the sample. The chain joins TRBV7-9 to TRBJ2-1; 8 bases match TRBD2. CDR1 and CDR2 from the germline V gene are SEHNR and FQNEAQ (reference sequence). CDR3 length equals 12 residues. This CDR3 is CAGAGVYNEQFF. Here the CDR3 DNA reads TGTGCAGGAGCGGGAGTTTATAATGAGCAGTTCTTC.

This clone was seen once. This chain links TRBV7-8 with TRBJ1-1, with D unresolved. Trimming pared 6 bases from V and 0 bases from J, leaving 8 bases between. Germline V gene data show CDR1 as SGHVS and CDR2 as FQNEAQ. The CDR3 has 13 amino acids. Here the CDR3 DNA reads TGTGCCAGCAGTTCGAGTTTGAACACTGAAGCTTTCTTT. Amino acid sequence: CASSSSLNTEAFF.

V is TRBV5-4 and J is TRBJ2-1; weak D call: TRBD2 (5 bases). Trimming shortened V by 2 bases and J by 2 bases, and 17 bases separated the two germline ends. CDR1 is SGHNT and CDR2 is YYREEE in the germline V gene (reference sequence). The CDR3 covers 17 residues. This CDR3 reads CASSFAGLAGPYNEQFF. The CDR3 DNA reads as TGTGCCAGCAGCTTTGCCGGGCTCGCGGGTCCCTACAATGAGCAGTTCTTC.

V gene TRBV2 combines with J gene TRBJ2-1; TRBD2 is a possible D gene (5 bases). The CDR3 length is 17 residues. V was pared by 6 bases and J by 2 bases, with 20 bases between. Germline assignment: CDR1 SNHLY and CDR2 FYNNEI. In DNA, the CDR3 is TGTGCCAGCAGCCACGAGCCGGGCGGGTTCGCCTACAATGAGCAGTTCTTC. This codes for CASSHEPGGFAYNEQFF.